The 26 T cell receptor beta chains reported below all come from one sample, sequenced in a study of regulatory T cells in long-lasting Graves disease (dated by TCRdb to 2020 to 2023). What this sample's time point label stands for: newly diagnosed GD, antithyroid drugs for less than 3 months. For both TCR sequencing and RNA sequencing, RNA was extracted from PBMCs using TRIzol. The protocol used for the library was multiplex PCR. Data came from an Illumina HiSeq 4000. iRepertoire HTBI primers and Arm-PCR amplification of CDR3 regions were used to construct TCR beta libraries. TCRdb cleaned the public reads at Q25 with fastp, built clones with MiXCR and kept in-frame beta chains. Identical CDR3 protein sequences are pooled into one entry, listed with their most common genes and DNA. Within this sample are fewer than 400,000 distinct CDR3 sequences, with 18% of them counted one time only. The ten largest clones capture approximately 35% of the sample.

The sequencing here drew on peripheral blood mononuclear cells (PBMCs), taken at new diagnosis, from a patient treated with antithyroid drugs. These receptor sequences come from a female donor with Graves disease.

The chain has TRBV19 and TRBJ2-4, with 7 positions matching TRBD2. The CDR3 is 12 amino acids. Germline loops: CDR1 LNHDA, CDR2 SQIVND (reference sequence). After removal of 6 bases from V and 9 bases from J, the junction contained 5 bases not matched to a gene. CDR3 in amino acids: CASRFPGGIQYF. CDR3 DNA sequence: TGTGCCAGTAGGTTCCCGGGGGGCATTCAGTACTTC.

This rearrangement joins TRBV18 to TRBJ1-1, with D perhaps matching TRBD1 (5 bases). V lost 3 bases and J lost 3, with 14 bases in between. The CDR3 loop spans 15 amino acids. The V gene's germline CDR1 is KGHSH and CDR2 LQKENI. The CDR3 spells CASSPGAKRDTEAFF. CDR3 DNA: TGTGCCAGCTCACCCGGGGCGAAAAGGGACACTGAAGCTTTCTTT.

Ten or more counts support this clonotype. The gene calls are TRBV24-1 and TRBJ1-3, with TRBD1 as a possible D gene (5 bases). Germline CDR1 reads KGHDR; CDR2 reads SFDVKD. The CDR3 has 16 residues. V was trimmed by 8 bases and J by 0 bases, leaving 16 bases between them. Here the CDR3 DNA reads TGTGCCACCAATCCGGGACCCCCAGTCTCTGGAAACACCATATATTTT. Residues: CATNPGPPVSGNTIYF.

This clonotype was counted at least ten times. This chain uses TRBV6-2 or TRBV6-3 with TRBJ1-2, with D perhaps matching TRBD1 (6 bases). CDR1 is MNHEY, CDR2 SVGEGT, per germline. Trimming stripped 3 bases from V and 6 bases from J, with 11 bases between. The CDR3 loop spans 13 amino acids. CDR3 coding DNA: TGTGCCAGCAGTTATGAACAGGGCGATGGCTACACCTTC. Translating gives CASSYEQGDGYTF.

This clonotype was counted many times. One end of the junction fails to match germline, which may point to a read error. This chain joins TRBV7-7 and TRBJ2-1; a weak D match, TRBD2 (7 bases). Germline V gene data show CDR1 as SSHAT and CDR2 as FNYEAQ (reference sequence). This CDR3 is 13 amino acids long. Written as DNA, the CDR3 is TGTGCTAGCAGCGCGGGGGCAAGCGGTGAGCAGTTCTTC. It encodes CASSAGASGEQFF.

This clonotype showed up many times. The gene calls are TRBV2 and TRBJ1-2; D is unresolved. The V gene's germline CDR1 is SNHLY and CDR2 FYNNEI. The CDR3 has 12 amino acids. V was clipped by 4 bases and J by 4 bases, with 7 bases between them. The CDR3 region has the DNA TGTGCCAGCAGTGTAGTCAGCTATGGCTACACCTTC. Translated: CASSVVSYGYTF.

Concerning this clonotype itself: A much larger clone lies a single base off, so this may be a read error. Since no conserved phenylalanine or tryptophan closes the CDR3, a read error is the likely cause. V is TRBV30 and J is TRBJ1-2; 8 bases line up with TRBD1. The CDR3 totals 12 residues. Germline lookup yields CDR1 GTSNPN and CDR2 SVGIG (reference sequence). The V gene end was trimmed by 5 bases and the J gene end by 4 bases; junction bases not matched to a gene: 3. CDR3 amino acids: CAWGQGGYGYTL. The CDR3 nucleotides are TGTGCCTGGGGACAGGGAGGCTATGGCTACACCCTC.

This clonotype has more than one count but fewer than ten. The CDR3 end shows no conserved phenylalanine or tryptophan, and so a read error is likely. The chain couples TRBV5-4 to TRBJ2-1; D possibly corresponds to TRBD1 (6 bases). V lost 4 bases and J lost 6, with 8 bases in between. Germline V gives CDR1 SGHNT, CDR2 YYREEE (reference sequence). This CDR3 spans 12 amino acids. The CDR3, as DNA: TGTGCCAGCAGCGGGGGCGTCAATGAGCAGTTCCTC. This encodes CASSGGVNEQFL.

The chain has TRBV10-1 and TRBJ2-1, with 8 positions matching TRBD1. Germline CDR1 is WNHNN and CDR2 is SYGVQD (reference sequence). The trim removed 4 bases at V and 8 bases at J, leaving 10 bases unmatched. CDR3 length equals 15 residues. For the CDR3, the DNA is TGCGCCAGCAGTGTCGGCAGGGGGCTTACGGATGAGCAGTTCTTC. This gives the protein CASSVGRGLTDEQFF.

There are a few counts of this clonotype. CDR3 residues: CASSFRSYEQYF. CDR3 nucleotide sequence: TGTGCCAGCAGCTTTAGGTCCTACGAGCAGTACTTC. The genes are TRBV5-6 and TRBJ2-7; unclear D gene. The CDR3 sequence is 12 residues long. CDR1 is SGHDT and CDR2 is YYEEEE in the germline V gene. V lost 2 bases and J 1 base, leaving 4 bases between the germline ends.

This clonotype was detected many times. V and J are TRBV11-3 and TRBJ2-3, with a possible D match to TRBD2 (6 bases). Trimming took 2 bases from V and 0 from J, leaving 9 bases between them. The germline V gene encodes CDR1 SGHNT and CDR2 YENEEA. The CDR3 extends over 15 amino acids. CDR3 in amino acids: CASSLLGSSTDTQYF. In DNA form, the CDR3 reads TGTGCCAGCAGCTTACTCGGGAGTAGCACAGATACGCAGTATTTT.

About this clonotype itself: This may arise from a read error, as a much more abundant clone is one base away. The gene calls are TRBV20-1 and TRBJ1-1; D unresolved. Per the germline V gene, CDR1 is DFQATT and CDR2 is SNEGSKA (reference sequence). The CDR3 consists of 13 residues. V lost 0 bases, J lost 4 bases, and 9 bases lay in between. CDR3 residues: CSARDGRSTEAFF. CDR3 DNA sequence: TGCAGTGCTAGAGATGGGCGGAGCACTGAAGCTTTCTTT.

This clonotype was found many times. DNA of the CDR3: TGCAGCGTCGCCGGGACAGGTACCTACAATGAGCAGTTCTTC. It codes for CSVAGTGTYNEQFF. The chain has TRBV29-1 and TRBJ2-1; 8 bases fit TRBD1. CDR3 length equals 14 residues. CDR1 is SQVTM, CDR2 ANQGSEA, per germline. Trimming took 6 bases from V and 2 from J; bases not matched to a gene: 6.

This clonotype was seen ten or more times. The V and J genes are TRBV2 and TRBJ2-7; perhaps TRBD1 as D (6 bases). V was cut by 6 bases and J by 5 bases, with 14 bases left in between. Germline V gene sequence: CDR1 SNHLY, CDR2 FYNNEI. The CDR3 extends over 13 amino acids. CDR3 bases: TGTGCCAGCAGCGTACAGGGTTACCACGAGCAGTACTTC. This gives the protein CASSVQGYHEQYF.

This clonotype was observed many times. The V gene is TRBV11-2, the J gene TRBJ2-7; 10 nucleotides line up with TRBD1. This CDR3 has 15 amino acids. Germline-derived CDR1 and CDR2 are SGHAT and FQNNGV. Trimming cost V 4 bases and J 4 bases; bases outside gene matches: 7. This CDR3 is CASSSWGTGAYEQYF. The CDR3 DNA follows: TGTGCCAGCAGCTCTTGGGGGACAGGGGCTTACGAGCAGTACTTC.

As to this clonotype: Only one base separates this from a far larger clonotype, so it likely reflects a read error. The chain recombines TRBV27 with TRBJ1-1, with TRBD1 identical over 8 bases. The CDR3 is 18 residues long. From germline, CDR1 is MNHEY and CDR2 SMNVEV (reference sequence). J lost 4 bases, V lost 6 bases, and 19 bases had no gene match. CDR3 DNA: TGTGCCAGCAGCAGCTACAGGGGGTGGTCGAGTGTGGGCACTGAAGCTTTCTTT. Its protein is CASSSYRGWSSVGTEAFF.

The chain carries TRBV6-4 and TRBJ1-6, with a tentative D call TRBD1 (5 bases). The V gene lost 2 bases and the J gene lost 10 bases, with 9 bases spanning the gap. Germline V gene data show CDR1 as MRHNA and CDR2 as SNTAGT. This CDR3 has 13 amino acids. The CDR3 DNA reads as TGTGCCAGCAGTGACAGGGGAGGATCACCCCTCCACTTT. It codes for CASSDRGGSPLHF.

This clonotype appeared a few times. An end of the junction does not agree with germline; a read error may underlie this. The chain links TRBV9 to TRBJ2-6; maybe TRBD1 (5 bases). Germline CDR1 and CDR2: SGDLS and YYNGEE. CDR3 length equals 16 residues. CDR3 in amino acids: CASNVGDRAGANVLTF. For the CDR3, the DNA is TGTGCCAGCAACGTAGGAGACAGAGCTGGGGCCAACGTCCTGACTTTC.

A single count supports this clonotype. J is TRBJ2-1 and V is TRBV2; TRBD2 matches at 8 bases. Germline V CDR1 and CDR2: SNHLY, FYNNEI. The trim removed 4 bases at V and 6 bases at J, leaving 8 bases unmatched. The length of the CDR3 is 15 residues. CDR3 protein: CASSASGSAGNEQFF. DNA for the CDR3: TGTGCCAGCAGTGCGAGCGGGAGCGCGGGCAATGAGCAGTTCTTC.

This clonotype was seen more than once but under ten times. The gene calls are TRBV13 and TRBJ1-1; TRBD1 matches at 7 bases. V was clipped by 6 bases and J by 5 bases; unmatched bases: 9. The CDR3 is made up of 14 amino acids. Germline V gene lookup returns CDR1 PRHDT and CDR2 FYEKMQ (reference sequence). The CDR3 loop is CASSPETGLTEAFF. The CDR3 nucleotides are TGTGCCAGCAGTCCGGAGACAGGGTTGACTGAAGCTTTCTTT.

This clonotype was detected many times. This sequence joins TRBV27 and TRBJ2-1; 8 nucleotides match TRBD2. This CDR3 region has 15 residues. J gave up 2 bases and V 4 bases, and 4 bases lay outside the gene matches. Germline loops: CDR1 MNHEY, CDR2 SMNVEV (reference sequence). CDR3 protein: CASSSREVPYNEQFF. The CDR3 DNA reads TGTGCCAGCAGTTCGCGGGAGGTCCCCTACAATGAGCAGTTCTTC.

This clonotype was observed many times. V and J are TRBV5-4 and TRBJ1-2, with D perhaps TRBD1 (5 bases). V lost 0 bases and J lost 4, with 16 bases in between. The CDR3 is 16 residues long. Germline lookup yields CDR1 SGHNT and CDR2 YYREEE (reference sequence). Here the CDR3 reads CASSLEGRVVGYGYTF. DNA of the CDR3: TGTGCCAGCAGCTTGGAGGGCAGGGTTGTTGGCTATGGCTACACCTTC.

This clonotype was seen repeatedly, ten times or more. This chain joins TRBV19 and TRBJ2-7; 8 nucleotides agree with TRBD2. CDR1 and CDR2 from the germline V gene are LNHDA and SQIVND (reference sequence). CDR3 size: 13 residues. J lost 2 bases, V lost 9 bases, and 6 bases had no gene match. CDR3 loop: CASTGGEPYEQYF. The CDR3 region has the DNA TGTGCCAGCACGGGGGGGGAACCCTACGAGCAGTACTTC.

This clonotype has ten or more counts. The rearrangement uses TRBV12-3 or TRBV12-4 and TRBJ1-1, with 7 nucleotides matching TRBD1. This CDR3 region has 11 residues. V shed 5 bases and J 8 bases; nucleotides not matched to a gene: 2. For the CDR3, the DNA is TGTGCCAGCAGTAAACAGGGGGAAGCTTTCTTT. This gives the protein CASSKQGEAFF.

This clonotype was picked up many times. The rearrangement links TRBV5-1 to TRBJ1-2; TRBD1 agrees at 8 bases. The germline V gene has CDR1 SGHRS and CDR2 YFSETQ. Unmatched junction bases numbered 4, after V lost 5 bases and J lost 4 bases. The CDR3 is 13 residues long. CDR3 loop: CASRGTGGYGYTF. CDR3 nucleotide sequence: TGCGCCAGCAGGGGTACAGGGGGCTATGGCTACACCTTC.

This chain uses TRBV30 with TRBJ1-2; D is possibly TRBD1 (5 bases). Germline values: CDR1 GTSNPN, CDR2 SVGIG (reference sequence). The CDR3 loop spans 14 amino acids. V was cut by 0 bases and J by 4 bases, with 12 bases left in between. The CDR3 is CAWSVLRGVYGYTF. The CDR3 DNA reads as TGTGCCTGGAGTGTACTGAGGGGAGTCTATGGCTACACCTTC.